This T cell receptor (beta chain) was profiled in a study of regulatory T cells in long-lasting Graves disease. The study's findings and limits: Favored gene segments in persistent disease were TRBV28, TRBJ1-2 and TRBJ2-5.

This clonotype appeared many times. The target antigen is unknown. Time point denoted: newly diagnosed GD, antithyroid drugs for less than 3 months. Preparation of the TCR library used RNA extracted from PBMCs. EDTA tubes were used for drawing around 9 milliliters of peripheral blood. The CDR3 is 15 residues long. Germline V lookup: CDR1 DFQATT, CDR2 SNEGSKA (reference sequence). Trimming at V came to 5 bases and at J to 4 bases, leaving 7 bases not matched to a gene. Sequencing libraries for TCR beta were prepared with iRepertoire HTBI primers and Arm-PCR of CDR3 regions. A single record per CDR3 protein comes from TCRdb applying MiXCR to the multiplex PCR reads. The table records roughly 400,000 distinct CDR3 sequences, 15% of them present only once. These same data were also listed under a study on T cells in Graves' hyperthyroidism and ophthalmopathy. From that study: The model made its ophthalmopathy prediction, and onset followed a median 6.5 months later.

The material sequenced was peripheral blood mononuclear cells (PBMCs), taken at new diagnosis, from a patient treated with antithyroid drugs. The chain links TRBV20-1 to TRBJ2-3, with 12 positions matching TRBD2. The TCR originated in a middle-aged woman with Graves disease. Written as DNA, the CDR3 is TGCAGTGCTTCCGGACTAGCGGGAAACTCAGATACGCAGTATTTT. Translation gives CSASGLAGNSDTQYF.